Below, one T cell receptor beta chain is given with its context. Assay used: immunoSEQ multiplex PCR; TCRdb lists only in-frame clones, some missing. The sample contains about 62,000 clones, about nine tenths of which appear only once. The data were obtained in a study of blood T cell repertoires in COVID-19. The wider study: From the United States, Italy and Spain came samples of acute and convalescent COVID-19.

V lost 5 bases, J lost 4 bases, and 15 bases lay in between. Germline V gives CDR1 GTSNPN, CDR2 SVGIG (reference sequence). There are 14 residues in the CDR3. The source material was peripheral blood. J is TRBJ1-3 and V is TRBV30, with D hard to call. This TCR was recovered from a woman aged 80 or over with acute or convalescent COVID-19. The CDR3 sequence is CAWVPRSWGNTIYF. CDR3 bases: TGTGCCTGGGTCCCAAGGAGCTGGGGAAACACCATATATTTT.